These T cell receptor beta chains were read from a single sample in a study of neurological immune-mediated disorders. TCRdb itself ran the 5' RACE reads through MiXCR, one entry per CDR3 protein. The sample shows more than 70,000 distinct CDR3 sequences, approximately 10% of them seen only once. Sequences were obtained from PBMCs. The receptors shown here come from a man between 25 and 39 years old in good health. CDR3s include the opening cysteine and the closing phenylalanine or tryptophan. The D gene is left open where the match is weak. A row's size may be missing; if present it is once, few, many or a size class.

d_gene	v_gene	abundance	j_gene	CDR3aa	CDR3nt
NA	TRBV2	NA	TRBJ2-3	CASSVLKGGDTQYF	TGTGCCAGCAGTGTGCTGAAAGGTGGAGATACGCAGTATTTT
NA	TRBV5-1	many	TRBJ1-1	CASGGGETNTEAFF	TGCGCCAGCGGAGGTGGGGAGACGAACACTGAAGCTTTCTTT
NA	TRBV7-9	many	TRBJ2-1	CASSPSQGGLYNEQFF	TGTGCCAGCAGCCCTAGTCAAGGGGGACTATACAATGAGCAGTTCTTC
TRBD1	TRBV20-1	many	TRBJ2-7	CSAYPGTGAPEQYF	TGCAGTGCTTACCCGGGGACAGGGGCGCCCGAGCAGTACTTC
NA	TRBV20-1	many	TRBJ1-6	CSAGGRGPLHF	TGCAGTGCTGGGGGACGGGGCCCCCTTCACTTT
NA	TRBV11-1	many	TRBJ2-2	CASTRGGTNTGELFF	TGTGCCAGCACCCGCGGCGGGACTAACACCGGGGAGCTGTTTTTT
TRBD2	TRBV28	many	TRBJ2-2	CASSTSASGILTGELFF	TGTGCCAGCAGCACCTCGGCTAGCGGGATCTTAACCGGGGAGCTGTTTTTT
NA	TRBV20-1	many	TRBJ1-5	CSMTNLQGNQPQHF	TGCAGTATGACCAATTTGCAGGGGAATCAGCCCCAGCATTTT
NA	TRBV20-1	NA	TRBJ2-5	CSARRPGEETQYF	TGCAGTGCTAGAAGGCCAGGGGAAGAGACCCAGTACTTC
NA	TRBV5-1	many	TRBJ1-2	CASSLGAVDGYTF	TGCGCCAGCAGCTTGGGGGCAGTTGATGGCTACACCTTC
NA	TRBV7-2	many	TRBJ2-6	CASSPKGHSGANVLTF	TGTGCCAGCAGCCCGAAGGGTCACTCTGGGGCCAACGTCCTGACTTTC
NA	TRBV19	NA	TRBJ1-4	CASSAPGATNEKLFF	TGTGCCAGTAGTGCCCCAGGGGCAACTAATGAAAAACTGTTTTTT
TRBD2	TRBV5-1	many	TRBJ2-3	CASSSNGLASTDTQYF	TGCGCCAGCAGCTCCAATGGACTAGCGAGCACAGATACGCAGTATTTT
TRBD1	TRBV28	many	TRBJ1-1	CASQDRGPTEAFF	TGTGCCAGCCAAGACAGGGGGCCGACTGAAGCTTTCTTT
TRBD2	TRBV27	many	TRBJ2-2	CASRSGTSGRAGELFF	TGTGCCAGCAGATCTGGGACTAGCGGGAGGGCCGGGGAGCTGTTTTTT
NA	TRBV21-1	many	TRBJ2-7	CASSRGTGKAYEQYF	TGTGCCAGCAGCAGGGGGACAGGGAAAGCCTACGAGCAGTACTTC
NA	TRBV7-8	many	TRBJ1-5	CASSPGHSSNQPQHF	TGTGCCAGCAGTCCGGGACACAGTAGCAATCAGCCCCAGCATTTT
TRBD2	TRBV5-1	many	TRBJ2-3	CASSLGEKLAGVPSSTDTQYF	TGCGCCAGCAGCTTGGGGGAGAAACTAGCGGGAGTTCCTTCTAGCACAGATACGCAGTATTTT
NA	TRBV12-3/TRBV12-4	NA	TRBJ2-3	CASSFKDTRYF	TGTGCCAGCAGTTTCAAAGATACGCGGTATTTT
TRBD2	TRBV4-1	many	TRBJ2-2	CASSQDLFSGSGELFF	TGCGCCAGCAGCCAAGATCTTTTTAGCGGGAGCGGGGAGCTGTTTTTT
NA	TRBV29-1	many	TRBJ2-1	CSAFRLGYNEQFF	TGCAGCGCGTTCCGTTTAGGTTACAATGAGCAGTTCTTC
NA	TRBV28	many	TRBJ2-2	CASTNRAAGELFF	TGTGCCAGCACCAATAGGGCCGCCGGGGAGCTGTTTTTT
NA	TRBV4-2	many	TRBJ1-5	CASSQAEINQPQHF	TGTGCCAGCAGCCAAGCTGAAATCAATCAGCCCCAGCATTTT
NA	TRBV7-9	many	TRBJ1-5	CASSLWSPGARTGGKNQPQHF	TGTGCCAGCAGCTTATGGTCCCCAGGCGCCAGAACGGGGGGGAAGAATCAGCCCCAGCATTTT
TRBD1	TRBV20-1	few	TRBJ2-1	CSLPRDRNYNEQFF	TGCAGTCTCCCTCGGGACAGGAACTACAATGAGCAGTTCTTC
TRBD2	TRBV5-1	many	TRBJ2-2	CASSPYGTSGIGELFF	TGCGCCAGCAGCCCTTATGGGACTAGCGGGATTGGGGAGCTGTTTTTT
NA	TRBV10-3	many	TRBJ2-3	CAISASPYTDTQYF	TGTGCCATCAGTGCTAGCCCTTACACAGATACGCAGTATTTT
TRBD1	TRBV2	many	TRBJ1-5	CASSEQGGSNQPQHF	TGTGCCAGCAGTGAACAGGGGGGTAGCAATCAGCCCCAGCATTTT
TRBD1	TRBV5-1	many	TRBJ2-2	CASGRTGPDTGELFF	TGCGCCAGCGGAAGGACAGGCCCGGACACCGGGGAGCTGTTTTTT
NA	TRBV10-3	NA	TRBJ2-5	CAISDRGKETQYF	TGTGCCATCAGTGATAGGGGGAAAGAGACCCAGTACTTC
NA	TRBV29-1	once	TRBJ1-1	CSVPHQRTPNTEGFF	TGCAGCGTCCCCCACCAACGGACACCTAACACTGAAGGTTTCTTT
TRBD1	TRBV12-3/TRBV12-4	many	TRBJ1-1	CASTWVGRGTRTEAFF	TGTGCCAGCACCTGGGTGGGCAGGGGGACTCGGACTGAAGCTTTCTTT
NA	TRBV5-1	many	TRBJ2-5	CASSLGVVQETQYF	TGCGCCAGCAGCTTGGGGGTAGTCCAGGAGACCCAGTACTTC
NA	TRBV25-1	many	TRBJ2-5	CASSKPGLLKETQYF	TGTGCCAGCAGCAAGCCGGGACTGCTAAAAGAGACCCAGTACTTC
TRBD2	TRBV5-1	many	TRBJ2-7	CASSPWLAGSYEQYF	TGCGCCAGCAGCCCCTGGTTAGCGGGATCCTACGAGCAGTACTTC
NA	TRBV20-1	NA	TRBJ1-2	CSATGTTYGYTF	TGCAGTGCAACCGGGACAACCTATGGCTACACCTTC
TRBD2	TRBV28	many	TRBJ2-1	CASSLKTSLYWIDEQFF	TGTGCCAGCAGTTTAAAGACTAGCCTCTATTGGATTGATGAGCAGTTCTTC
TRBD2	TRBV20-1	many	TRBJ2-7	CSAGERGLSYEQYF	TGCAGTGCTGGAGAGCGGGGCCTTTCCTACGAGCAGTACTTC
NA	TRBV20-1	many	TRBJ2-1	CSATTLGGTSSYNEQFF	TGCAGTGCCACGACCCTGGGGGGAACCAGCTCCTACAATGAGCAGTTCTTC
NA	TRBV20-1	few	TRBJ2-6	CSARAPGRITSGANVLTF	TGCAGTGCTAGAGCCCCGGGACGGATTACATCTGGGGCCAACGTCCTGACTTTC
NA	TRBV29-1	many	TRBJ2-5	CSVGGGINQETQYF	TGCAGCGTCGGTGGGGGGATCAACCAAGAGACCCAGTACTTC
NA	TRBV7-2	NA	TRBJ2-3	CASSYRAADTQYF	TGTGCCAGCAGCTACCGGGCTGCAGATACGCAGTATTTT
TRBD2	TRBV12-3/TRBV12-4	many	TRBJ2-3	CASRISGRVTDTQYF	TGTGCCAGCAGGATTAGCGGGAGAGTCACAGATACGCAGTATTTT
NA	TRBV28	many	TRBJ2-2	CASQQQGFTGELFF	TGTGCCAGCCAACAACAGGGATTCACCGGGGAGCTGTTTTTT
NA	TRBV9	many	TRBJ1-2	CASTTAGFNYGYTF	TGTGCCAGCACCACGGCAGGGTTTAACTATGGCTACACCTTC
TRBD2	TRBV2	NA	TRBJ2-5	CASSESVLRGVQETQYF	TGTGCCAGCAGTGAGAGTGTGCTTCGGGGGGTCCAAGAGACCCAGTACTTC
TRBD1	TRBV7-8	few	TRBJ2-6	CASSLGTGGPGANVLTF	TGTGCCAGCTCCCTGGGGACAGGGGGCCCTGGGGCCAACGTCCTGACTTTC
NA	TRBV9	many	TRBJ2-1	CASSASDNEQFF	TGTGCCAGCAGCGCTTCGGACAATGAGCAGTTCTTC
NA	TRBV5-1	many	TRBJ2-7	CASSSQGMEQYF	TGCGCCAGCAGCTCCCAGGGTATGGAGCAGTACTTC